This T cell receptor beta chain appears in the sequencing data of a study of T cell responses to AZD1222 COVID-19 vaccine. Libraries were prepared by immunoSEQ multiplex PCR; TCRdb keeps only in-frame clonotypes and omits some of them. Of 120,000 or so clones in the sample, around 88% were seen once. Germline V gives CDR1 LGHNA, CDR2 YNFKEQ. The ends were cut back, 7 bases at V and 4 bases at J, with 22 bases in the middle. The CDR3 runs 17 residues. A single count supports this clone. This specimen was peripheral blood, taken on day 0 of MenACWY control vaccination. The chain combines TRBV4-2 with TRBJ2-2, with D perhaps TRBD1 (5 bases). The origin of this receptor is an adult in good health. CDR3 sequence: CASTESRTQPPTGELFF. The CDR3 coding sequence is TGTGCCAGCACCGAATCCAGGACACAACCCCCCACCGGGGAGCTGTTTTTT.